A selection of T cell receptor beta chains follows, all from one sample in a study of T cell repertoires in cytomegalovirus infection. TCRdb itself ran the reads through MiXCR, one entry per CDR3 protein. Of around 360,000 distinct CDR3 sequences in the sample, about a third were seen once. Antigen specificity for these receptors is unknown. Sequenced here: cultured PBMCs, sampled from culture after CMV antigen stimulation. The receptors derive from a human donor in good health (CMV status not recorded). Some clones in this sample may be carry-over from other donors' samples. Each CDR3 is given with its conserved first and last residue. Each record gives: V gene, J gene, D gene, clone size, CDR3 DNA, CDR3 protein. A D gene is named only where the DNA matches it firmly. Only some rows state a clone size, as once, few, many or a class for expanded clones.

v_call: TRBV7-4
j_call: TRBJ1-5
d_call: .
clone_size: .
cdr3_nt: TGTGCCAGCAGCTTCGCGCATCAGCCCCAGCATTTT
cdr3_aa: CASSFAHQPQHF

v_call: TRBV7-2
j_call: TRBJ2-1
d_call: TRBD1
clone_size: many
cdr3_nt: TGTGCCAGCAGCTTGGGACAGGTGACCTACAATGAGCAGTTCTTC
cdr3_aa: CASSLGQVTYNEQFF

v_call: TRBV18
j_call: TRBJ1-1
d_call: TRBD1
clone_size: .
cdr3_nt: TGTGCCAGCTCAGCGGGACAGACGATTAGAGAAGCTTTCTTT
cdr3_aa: CASSAGQTIREAFF

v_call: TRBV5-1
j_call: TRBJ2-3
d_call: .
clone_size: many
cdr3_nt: TGCGCCAGCAGCCTTCAAACCACAGATACGCAGTATTTT
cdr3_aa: CASSLQTTDTQYF

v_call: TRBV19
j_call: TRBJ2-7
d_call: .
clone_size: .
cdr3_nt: TGTGCCAGTAGTATAAGGAACGAGCAGTACTTC
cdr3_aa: CASSIRNEQYF

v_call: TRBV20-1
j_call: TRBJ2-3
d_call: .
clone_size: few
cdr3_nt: TGCAGTGCTAGGGCCACAATGGGGGCGGGAGCCCGCACAGATACGCAGTATTTT
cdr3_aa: CSARATMGAGARTDTQYF

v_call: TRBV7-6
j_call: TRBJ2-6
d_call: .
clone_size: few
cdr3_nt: TGTGCCAGCAGCTTGGGGTTTATTTTGTTCTCTGGGGCCAACGTCCTGACTTTC
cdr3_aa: CASSLGFILFSGANVLTF

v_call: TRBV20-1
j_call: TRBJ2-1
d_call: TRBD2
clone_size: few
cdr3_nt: TGCAGTGCTAGGGGAGCGGGAGGGATGTGGAATGAGCAGTTCTTC
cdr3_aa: CSARGAGGMWNEQFF

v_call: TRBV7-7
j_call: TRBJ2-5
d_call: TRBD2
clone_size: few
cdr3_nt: TGTGCTAGCAGCTCGGGACTAGCGGGAGGAAGTGAGACCCAGTACTTC
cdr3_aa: CASSSGLAGGSETQYF

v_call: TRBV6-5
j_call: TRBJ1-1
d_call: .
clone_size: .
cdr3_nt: TGTGCCAGCAGTGCGACCCTTCAGGGGACAGCTTTCTTT
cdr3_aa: CASSATLQGTAFF

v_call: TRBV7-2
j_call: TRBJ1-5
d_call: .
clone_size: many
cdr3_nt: TGTGCCAGCACCGTCCCGGGACAGCCCCAGCATTTT
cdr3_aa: CASTVPGQPQHF

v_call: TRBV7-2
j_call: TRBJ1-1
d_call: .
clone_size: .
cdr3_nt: TGTGCCAGCAGCCAACGGGACGAAGTTACTGAAGCTTTCTTT
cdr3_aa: CASSQRDEVTEAFF

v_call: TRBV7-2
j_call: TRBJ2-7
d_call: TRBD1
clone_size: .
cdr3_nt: TGTGCCAGCAGCTTAAGAGGACAGGGGGCAGGGGAGCAGTACTTC
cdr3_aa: CASSLRGQGAGEQYF

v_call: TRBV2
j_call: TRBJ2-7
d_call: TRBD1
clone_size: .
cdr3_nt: TGTGCCAGCCAGGGGACAGTGCCAACCTACGAGCAGTACTTC
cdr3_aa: CASQGTVPTYEQYF

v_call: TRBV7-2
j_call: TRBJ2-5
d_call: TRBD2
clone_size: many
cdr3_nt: TGTGCCAGCAGCTTAGAGGGTAGCGGGGCGGGGGAGACCCAGTACTTC
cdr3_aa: CASSLEGSGAGETQYF

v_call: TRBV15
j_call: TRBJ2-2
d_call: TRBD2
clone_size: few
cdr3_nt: TGTGCCACCAGCAGCGGCCGACTAGCGGGAGGGCTAACCGGGGAGCTGTTTTTT
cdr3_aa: CATSSGRLAGGLTGELFF

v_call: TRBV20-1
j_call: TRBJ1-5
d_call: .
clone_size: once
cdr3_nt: TGCAGTGCTAACAGGATTCATCAGCCCCAGCATTTT
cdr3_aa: CSANRIHQPQHF

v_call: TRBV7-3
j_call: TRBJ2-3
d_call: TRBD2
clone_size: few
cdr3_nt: TGTGCCAGCAGCCCCTTAGCGGGAGCCGGCACAGATACGCAGTATTTT
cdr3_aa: CASSPLAGAGTDTQYF

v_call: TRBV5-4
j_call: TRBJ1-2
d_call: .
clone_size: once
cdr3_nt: TGTGCCACCCGGCACCGTGGGTCCACCTTATATGGCTACACCTTC
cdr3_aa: CATRHRGSTLYGYTF

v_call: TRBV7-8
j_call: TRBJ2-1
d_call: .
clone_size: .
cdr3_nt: TGTGCCAGCAGCTTAGATGGGAACCGTTACAATGAGCAGTTCTTC
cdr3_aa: CASSLDGNRYNEQFF

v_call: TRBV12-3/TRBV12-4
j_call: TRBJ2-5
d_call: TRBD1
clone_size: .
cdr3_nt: TGTGCCAGCAGTACAGGGGGCGAGGAGACCCAGTACTTC
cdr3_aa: CASSTGGEETQYF

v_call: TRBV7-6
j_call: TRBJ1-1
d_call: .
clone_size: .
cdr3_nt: TGTGCCAGCAGCCTGACCTTGGGCACTGAAGCTTTCTTT
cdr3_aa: CASSLTLGTEAFF

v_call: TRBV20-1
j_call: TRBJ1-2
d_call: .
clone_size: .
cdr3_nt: TGCAGTGCTAGTATGACCGGCTACACCTTC
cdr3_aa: CSASMTGYTF

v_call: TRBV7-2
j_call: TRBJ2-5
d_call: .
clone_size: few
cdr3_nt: TGTGCCAGCAGCTTATATACGGGAGCAGAGACCCAGTACTTC
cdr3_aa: CASSLYTGAETQYF

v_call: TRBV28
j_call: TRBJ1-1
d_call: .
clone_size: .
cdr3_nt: TGTGCCAGTGACAGGCCAGGGACTGAAGCTTTCTTT
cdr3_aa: CASDRPGTEAFF

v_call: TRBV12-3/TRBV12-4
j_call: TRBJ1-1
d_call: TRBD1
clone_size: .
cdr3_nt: TGTGCAACCGGGGACAGGGCGAGCACTGAAGCTTTCTTT
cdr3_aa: CATGDRASTEAFF

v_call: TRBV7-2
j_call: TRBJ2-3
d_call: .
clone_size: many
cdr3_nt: TGTGCCAGCGGATTTTGGGGCGGAGATACGCAGTATTTT
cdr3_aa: CASGFWGGDTQYF

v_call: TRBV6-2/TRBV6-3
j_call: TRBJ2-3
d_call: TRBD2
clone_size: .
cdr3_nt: TGTGCCACCACACTCTCCGGGACTAGCGCGCAGTATTTT
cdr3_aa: CATTLSGTSAQYF

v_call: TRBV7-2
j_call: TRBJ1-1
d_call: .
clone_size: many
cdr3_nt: TGTGCCAGCAGCCCAATACAGGGAGGGACTGAAGCTTTCTTT
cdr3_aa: CASSPIQGGTEAFF

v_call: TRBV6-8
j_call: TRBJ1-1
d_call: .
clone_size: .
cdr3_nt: TGTGCCAGCAGTTATGCAGAAATGAACACTGAAGCTTTCTTT
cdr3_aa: CASSYAEMNTEAFF

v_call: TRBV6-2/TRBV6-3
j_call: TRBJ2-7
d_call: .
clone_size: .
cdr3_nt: TGTGCCAGCAGTTACTCTATCGCTGCAGGGAACGAGCAGTACTTC
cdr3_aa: CASSYSIAAGNEQYF

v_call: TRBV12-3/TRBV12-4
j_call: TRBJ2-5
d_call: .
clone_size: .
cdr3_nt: TGTGCCAGCAGTTTGGGCGGAATGGGGGAGACCCAGTACTTC
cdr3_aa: CASSLGGMGETQYF

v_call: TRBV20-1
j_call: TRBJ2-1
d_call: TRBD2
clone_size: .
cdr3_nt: TGCAGTGCTAGTCTCAGCGGGAGGGGCGATGAGCAGTTCTTC
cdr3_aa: CSASLSGRGDEQFF

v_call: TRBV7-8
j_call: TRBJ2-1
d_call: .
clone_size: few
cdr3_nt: TGTGCCAGCAGCTTCACCCGCGGTACCTACAATGAGCAGTTCTTC
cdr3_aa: CASSFTRGTYNEQFF

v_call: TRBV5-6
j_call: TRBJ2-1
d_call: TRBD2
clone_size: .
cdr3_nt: TGTGCCGCAGTTGGAGACAGCCTAGCGGGAGTTGAGCAGTTCTTC
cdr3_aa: CAAVGDSLAGVEQFF

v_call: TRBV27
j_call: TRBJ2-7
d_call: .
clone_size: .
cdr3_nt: TGTGCCAGCAGTCCCGCCTCTCACACCTACGAGCAGTACTTC
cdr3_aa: CASSPASHTYEQYF

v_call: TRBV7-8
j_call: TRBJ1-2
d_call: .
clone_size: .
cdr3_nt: TGTGCCAGCAGCTTCGACGACAGCCTATTCTATGGCTACACCTTC
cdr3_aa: CASSFDDSLFYGYTF

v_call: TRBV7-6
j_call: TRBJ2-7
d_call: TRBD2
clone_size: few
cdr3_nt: TGTGCCAGCAGCCGTGGGACTAGCGGGAGCTCCTACGAGCAGTACTTC
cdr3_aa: CASSRGTSGSSYEQYF

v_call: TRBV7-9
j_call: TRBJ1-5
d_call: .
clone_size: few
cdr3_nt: TGTGCCAGCAGCTTTAGCGGGGACAATCAGCCCCAGCATTTT
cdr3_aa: CASSFSGDNQPQHF

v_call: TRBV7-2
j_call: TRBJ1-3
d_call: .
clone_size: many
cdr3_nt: TGTGCCAGCAGCCTGGACAGAAGCTCTGGAAACACCATATATTTT
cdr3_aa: CASSLDRSSGNTIYF

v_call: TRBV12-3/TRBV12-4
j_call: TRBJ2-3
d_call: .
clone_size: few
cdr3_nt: TGTGCCAGCAGTTCGATAGGCACAGATACGCAGTATTTT
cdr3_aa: CASSSIGTDTQYF

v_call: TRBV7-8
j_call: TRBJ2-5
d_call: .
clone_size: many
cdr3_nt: TGTGCCAGCAGCTTAGGTACAGTACAAGAGACCCAGTACTTC
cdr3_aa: CASSLGTVQETQYF

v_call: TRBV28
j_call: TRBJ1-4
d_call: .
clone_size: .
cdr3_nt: TGTGCCAGCGAAGGGACCCGCCGTGCCTCACATGAAAAACTGTTTTTT
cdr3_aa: CASEGTRRASHEKLFF

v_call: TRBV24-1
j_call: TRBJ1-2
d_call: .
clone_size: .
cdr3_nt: TGTGCCACCAGTGATCCGAACAGGGAGGGGACCCGTCACTATGGCTACACCTTC
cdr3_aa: CATSDPNREGTRHYGYTF

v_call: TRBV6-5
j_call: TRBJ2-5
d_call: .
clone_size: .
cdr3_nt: TGTGCCAGCAGGAAATACGTCGGAGAGACCCAGTACTTC
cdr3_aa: CASRKYVGETQYF

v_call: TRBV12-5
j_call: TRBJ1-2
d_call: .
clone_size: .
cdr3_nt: TGTGCTAGTGGTTTGTCCGGCGGCGGCTATGGCTACACCTTC
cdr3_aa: CASGLSGGGYGYTF

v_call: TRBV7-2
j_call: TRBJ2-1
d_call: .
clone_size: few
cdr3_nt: TGTGCCAGCAGCTTAGTAGGGGTCACTCAGTTCTTC
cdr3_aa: CASSLVGVTQFF

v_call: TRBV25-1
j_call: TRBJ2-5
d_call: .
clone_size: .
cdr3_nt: TGTGCCAGCAGTGAACTAGCGATCCAAGAGACCCAGTACTTC
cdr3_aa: CASSELAIQETQYF

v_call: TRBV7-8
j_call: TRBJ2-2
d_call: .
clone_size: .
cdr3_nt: TGTGCCAGCAGCTTAAGGGGCCAGGGACAGAACACCGGGGAGCTGTTTTTT
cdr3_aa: CASSLRGQGQNTGELFF

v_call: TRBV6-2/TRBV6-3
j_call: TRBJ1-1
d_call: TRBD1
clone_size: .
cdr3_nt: TGTGCCAGCAGCCGTTTCTATTGGACAGGGGGCGGTTCGCACACTGAAGCTTTCTTT
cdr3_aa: CASSRFYWTGGGSHTEAFF

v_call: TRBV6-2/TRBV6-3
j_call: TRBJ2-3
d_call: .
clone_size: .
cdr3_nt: TGTGCCAGCGGGGGAGGAAGCACAGATACGCAGTATTTT
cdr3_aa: CASGGGSTDTQYF

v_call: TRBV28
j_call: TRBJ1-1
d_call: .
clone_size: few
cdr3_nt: TGTGCCAGCGGATACCTCTTGACTGAAGCTTTCTTT
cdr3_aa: CASGYLLTEAFF

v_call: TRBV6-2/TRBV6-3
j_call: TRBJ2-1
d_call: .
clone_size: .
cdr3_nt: TGTGCCAGCAGCGAGGGACTCCGAGGCGATGAGCAGTTCTTC
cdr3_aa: CASSEGLRGDEQFF

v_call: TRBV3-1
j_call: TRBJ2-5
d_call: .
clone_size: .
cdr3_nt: TGTGCCAGCAGCCAACTAGGAGGAGAGACCCAGTACTTC
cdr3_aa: CASSQLGGETQYF

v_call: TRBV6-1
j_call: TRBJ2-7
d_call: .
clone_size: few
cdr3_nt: TGTGCCAGCAGCTCAGTAGAGGTTTTAGACAGCTCTCGCTACGAGCAGTACTTC
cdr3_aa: CASSSVEVLDSSRYEQYF

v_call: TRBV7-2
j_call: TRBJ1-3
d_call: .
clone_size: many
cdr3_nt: TGTGCCAGCAGCTCGTCAGCCTCTGGAAACACCATATATTTT
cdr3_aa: CASSSSASGNTIYF

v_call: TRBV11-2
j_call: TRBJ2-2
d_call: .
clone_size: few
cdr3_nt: TGTGCCCTCCAGCGGGTGAACACCGGGGAGCTGTTTTTT
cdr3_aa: CALQRVNTGELFF

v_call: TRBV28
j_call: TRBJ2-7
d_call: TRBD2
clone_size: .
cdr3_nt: TGTGCCAGCAGTTTATCGGCTAGCGGGCCCTACTACGAGCAGTACTTC
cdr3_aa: CASSLSASGPYYEQYF